Sequencing of this TCR beta chain was carried out in a study of shared clonotypes between healthy human individuals. Study observations and caveats: Clonotype sharing among donors likely depends on sequencing depth. The low donor count limited represented genetic and exposure-history diversity.

A remark on this clone: As yet, its antigen is unknown.

Ten immunoSEQ deep assay plates held the unsorted PBMC DNA. Authors' data handling: Filtering was not the same, since immunoSEQ gave junction-only sequences without quality scores. Here immunoSEQ multiplex PCR was the method, and the copy in TCRdb shows in-frame clones only, minus some. D and trimming come from the DNA, and the V and J calls and clone size come from that table. The data hold fewer than 650,000 clones, with about 80% observed a single time. This receptor was taken from a woman in her forties in good health. Some clones in this sample may be carry-over from other donors' samples. Source material: PBMCs.

CDR3 sequence: CASSPDRVHEQYF. CDR3 bases: TGTGCCAGCAGCCCCGACAGGGTCCACGAGCAGTACTTC. The V gene is TRBV7-2, the J gene TRBJ2-7; 7 nucleotides align to TRBD1. Germline CDR1 reads SGHTA; CDR2 reads FQGNSA. The CDR3 spans 13 residues. V lost 5 bases, J lost 5 bases, and 6 bases stayed unmatched. Based on the CDR3 plus reference TRBV7-2 and TRBJ2-7, the full variable domain is GAGVSQSPSNKVTEKGKDVELRCDPISGHTALYWYRQSLGQGLEFLIYFQGNSAPDKSGLPSDRFSAERTGGSVSTLTIQRTQQEDSAVYLCASSPDRVHEQYFGPGTRLTVT.